The 5 T cell receptor beta chains reported below all come from one sample, sequenced in a study of tissue T cells after allogeneic stem cell transplantation (dated by TCRdb to the early 2020s). Library method: the immunoSEQ multiplex PCR assay. TCRdb's version of the immuneACCESS table is confined to in-frame rearrangements and falls short of the full clone set. An unresolved V gene accounts for under half of the shortfall where checked; the remainder is of unknown origin. This sample has just over 3,000 clones in its table, and approximately 44% of those were observed once. The ten top clones hold approximately 31% of the sample. This specimen's time point label, per the study, means: mouse harvest day 14 after allogeneic transplant. Each mouse graft, delivered by tail vein injection, combined 10^6 splenic CD5+ T cells with 10^7 T-cell-depleted bone marrow cells. Material: gut tissue. The receptor set was obtained from a female BALB/c mouse given C57BL/6 T cells with graft-versus-host disease after an allogeneic hematopoietic cell transplant.

Comment on this clone: Each gene name is a mouse one. The observed sequence ends 1 residue before the CDR3 terminus, with the missing tail filled in from the germline J gene. This sample also contains other DNA sequences that code for the same CDR3. The J gene is TRBJ2-1, the V gene TRBV3; D gene ambiguous. The CDR3 has 13 residues. V was shortened by 3 bases and J by 4 bases, with 7 bases between the two germline ends. The germline gives CDR1 SNHLY, CDR2 FYNGKV (reference sequence). The sequenced CDR3 bases are TGTGCCAGCAGCTTCGGGCAATATGCTGAGCAGTTC. It encodes CASSFGQYAEQF. The full-length CDR3 reads as CASSFGQYAEQFF.

Turning to this clone: The genes and germline here are from mouse. With the read ending 1 residue before the CDR3 end, the germline J gene is used to fill in that end. The rearrangement uses TRBV16 and TRBJ1-1, with D perhaps TRBD1 (6 bases). V lost 1 base and J lost 1, with 7 bases in between. The V gene's germline CDR1 is SGHSA and CDR2 FRNQAP. There are 14 residues in the CDR3. CDR3 loop: CASSLGGANTEVFF. Partial CDR3 DNA: TGTGCAAGCAGCTTAGGGGGGGCGAACACAGAAGTCTTC.

Of note for this clone: Gene and germline names: mouse. The CDR3 DNA, read in part, is TGCTCCAGCAGTCAAACAGGGTTCTATGCTGAGCAGTTC. Its translation is CSSSQTGFYAEQF. The CDR3 as a whole reads CSSSQTGFYAEQFF. The V and J genes are TRBV23 and TRBJ2-1; TRBD1 reflects the table's D call only, with no check against the DNA. From the germline J gene comes the end of the CDR3, since the read stops 1 residue before it. Germline CDR1 reads KGHTA; CDR2 reads FQNQQP. The CDR3 covers 14 residues.

In its sample, this clone ranks as medium-sized. Mouse names are used for the genes. The read gets to within 1 residue of the CDR3 end, and the germline J gene fills in the rest. The J gene is TRBJ1-4, the V gene TRBV16; D is unclear. Germline V CDR1 and CDR2: SGHSA, FRNQAP. V was shortened by 1 base and J by 5 bases, with 5 bases between the two germline ends. The CDR3 runs to 13 residues. Partial CDR3 DNA: TGTGCAAGCAGCTTAGCCCGGAACGAAAGATTATTT. It encodes CASSLARNERLF. The CDR3, in full, reads CASSLARNERLFF.

Regarding this clone: Genes here carry mouse names. The read ends 1 residue shy of where the CDR3 ends; the end is completed using the germline J gene. This sequence joins TRBV19 and TRBJ2-7; perhaps TRBD2 as D (5 bases). Trimming took 1 base from V and 0 from J, leaving 5 bases between them. Germline V gene lookup returns CDR1 FNHDT and CDR2 SITEND (reference sequence). The CDR3 consists of 13 residues. The CDR3 loop is CASSIWGSYEQYF. The sequenced CDR3 bases are TGTGCCAGCAGTATATGGGGCTCCTATGAACAGTAC. Drawing the rest from reference TRBV19 and TRBJ2-7, the complete variable domain is GGIITQTPKFLIGQEGQKLTLKCQQNFNHDTMYWYRQDSGKGLRLIYYSITENDLQKGDLSEGYDASREKKSSFSLTVTSAQKNEMAVFLCASSIWGSYEQYFGPGTRLTVL.